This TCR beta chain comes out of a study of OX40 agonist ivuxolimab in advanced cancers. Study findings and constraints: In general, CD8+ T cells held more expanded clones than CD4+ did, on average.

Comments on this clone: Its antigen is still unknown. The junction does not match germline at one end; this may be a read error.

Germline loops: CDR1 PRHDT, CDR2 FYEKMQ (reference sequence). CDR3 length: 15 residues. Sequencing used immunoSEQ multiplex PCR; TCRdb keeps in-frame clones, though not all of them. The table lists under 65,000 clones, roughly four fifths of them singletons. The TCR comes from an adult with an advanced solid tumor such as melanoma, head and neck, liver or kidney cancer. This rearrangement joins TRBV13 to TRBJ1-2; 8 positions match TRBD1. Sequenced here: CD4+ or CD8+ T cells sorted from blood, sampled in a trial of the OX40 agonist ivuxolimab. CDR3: CASSLGDGTGPISSF. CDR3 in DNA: TGTGCCAGCAGCTTAGGGGATGGGACAGGACCCATCTCTAGCTTC.